These T cell receptor beta chains were read from a single sample in a study of T cell responses to AZD1222 COVID-19 vaccine. Repertoires were generated with immunoSEQ multiplex PCR, while TCRdb's copy carries only in-frame clones and drops some. This table holds 150,000 to 250,000 clones, about 94% found once. This specimen was peripheral blood, taken 28 days after the second AZD1222 dose. The receptors derive from an adult who received the AZD1222 COVID-19 vaccine. Each CDR3 is given with its conserved first and last residue. Fields, in order: J gene, clone size, D gene, V gene, CDR3 DNA, CDR3 protein. The D gene is left open where the match is weak. Not every row has a clone size; where given, it reads once, few, many or a size class.

j_gene: TRBJ2-2
abundance: -
d_gene: -
v_gene: TRBV6-5
CDR3nt: TGTGCCAGCAGGACGGGGGTATACACCGGGGAGCTGTTTTTT
CDR3aa: CASRTGVYTGELFF

j_gene: TRBJ2-3
abundance: -
d_gene: -
v_gene: TRBV5-1
CDR3nt: TGCGCCAGCAGCTTGGACGTGGCAGATACGCAGTATTTT
CDR3aa: CASSLDVADTQYF

j_gene: TRBJ1-5
abundance: once
d_gene: TRBD1
v_gene: TRBV30
CDR3nt: TGTGCCTGGAGCGTCGGGACAGCCAGCAATCAGCCCCAGCATTTT
CDR3aa: CAWSVGTASNQPQHF

j_gene: TRBJ1-5
abundance: once
d_gene: -
v_gene: TRBV6-6
CDR3nt: TGTGCCAGCAAATACGAAAGGGGCAATCAGCCCCAGCATTTT
CDR3aa: CASKYERGNQPQHF

j_gene: TRBJ1-3
abundance: -
d_gene: -
v_gene: TRBV7-6
CDR3nt: TGTGCCAGCAGCTCGCCCAGGGTTACGGACACCATATATTTT
CDR3aa: CASSSPRVTDTIYF

j_gene: TRBJ2-5
abundance: -
d_gene: TRBD1
v_gene: TRBV2
CDR3nt: TGTGCCAGCAAGGACAGGGGAGAGACCCAGTACTTC
CDR3aa: CASKDRGETQYF

j_gene: TRBJ1-1
abundance: once
d_gene: -
v_gene: TRBV18
CDR3nt: TGTGCCAGCTCACCACCGACCAGGGAAGTCACTGAAGCTTTCTTT
CDR3aa: CASSPPTREVTEAFF

j_gene: TRBJ1-2
abundance: -
d_gene: -
v_gene: TRBV2
CDR3nt: TGTGCCAGCAGCCTGGGGCTGGAAGGCTACACCTTC
CDR3aa: CASSLGLEGYTF

j_gene: TRBJ2-6
abundance: -
d_gene: -
v_gene: TRBV5-1
CDR3nt: TGCGCCAGCAGGGACTCAGGGGCCAACGTCCTGACTTTC
CDR3aa: CASRDSGANVLTF

j_gene: TRBJ1-6
abundance: -
d_gene: TRBD1
v_gene: TRBV19
CDR3nt: TGTGCCAGTAGCCCCAGCCAGGGGGCGAAAAATTCACCCCTCCACTTT
CDR3aa: CASSPSQGAKNSPLHF

j_gene: TRBJ1-3
abundance: -
d_gene: -
v_gene: TRBV3-1/TRBV3-2
CDR3nt: TGTGCCAGCAGCCCCCGGGACGGACTCTCTGGAAACACCATATATTTT
CDR3aa: CASSPRDGLSGNTIYF

j_gene: TRBJ2-1
abundance: few
d_gene: TRBD2
v_gene: TRBV11-3
CDR3nt: TGTGCCAGCAGCTTAGGTTCGACTAGCGGGGGTGATGAGCAGTTCTTC
CDR3aa: CASSLGSTSGGDEQFF

j_gene: TRBJ1-3
abundance: -
d_gene: TRBD1
v_gene: TRBV4-1
CDR3nt: TGCGCCAGCAGCCTGACAGGGGGTCAAGCTGGAAACACCATATATTTT
CDR3aa: CASSLTGGQAGNTIYF

j_gene: TRBJ1-6
abundance: -
d_gene: -
v_gene: TRBV28
CDR3nt: TGTGCCAGCAGTAGTGGCGGTGGTAATTCACCCCTCCACTTT
CDR3aa: CASSSGGGNSPLHF

j_gene: TRBJ1-2
abundance: -
d_gene: TRBD1
v_gene: TRBV6-1
CDR3nt: TGTGCCAGCAGTGAATCCGGGACAGTTATGGGTGGCTACACCTTC
CDR3aa: CASSESGTVMGGYTF

j_gene: TRBJ1-4
abundance: -
d_gene: -
v_gene: TRBV11-2
CDR3nt: TGTGCCAGCAGCTTAGAGACAGCTGGGAATGGAGAAAAACTGTTTTTT
CDR3aa: CASSLETAGNGEKLFF

j_gene: TRBJ1-6
abundance: -
d_gene: -
v_gene: TRBV7-2
CDR3nt: TGTGCCAGCAGCACGGGGCAGCTTAATTCACCCCTCCACTTT
CDR3aa: CASSTGQLNSPLHF

j_gene: TRBJ1-3
abundance: -
d_gene: -
v_gene: TRBV5-1
CDR3nt: TGCGCCAGCAGCTTAGCGGCAGGGAGGGACACCATATATTTT
CDR3aa: CASSLAAGRDTIYF

j_gene: TRBJ2-7
abundance: once
d_gene: -
v_gene: TRBV27
CDR3nt: TGTGCCAGCAGACTAGGACACGGATCATCCTACGAGCAGTACTTC
CDR3aa: CASRLGHGSSYEQYF

j_gene: TRBJ1-2
abundance: -
d_gene: -
v_gene: TRBV2
CDR3nt: TGTGCCAGCAGTGATTTACTGGGTGCGACCTATGGCTACACCTTC
CDR3aa: CASSDLLGATYGYTF

j_gene: TRBJ2-5
abundance: -
d_gene: -
v_gene: TRBV28
CDR3nt: TGTGCCAGCAGTTTATTTGGCCAGACCCAAGAGACCCAGTACTTC
CDR3aa: CASSLFGQTQETQYF

j_gene: TRBJ2-6
abundance: many
d_gene: -
v_gene: TRBV27
CDR3nt: TGTGCCAGCAGTAAAAAGACAGACTCTGGGGCCAACGTCCTGACTTTC
CDR3aa: CASSKKTDSGANVLTF

j_gene: TRBJ2-2
abundance: few
d_gene: -
v_gene: TRBV6-5
CDR3nt: TGTGCCAGCAGTTCTGATGGGACCCGCGGGACCGGGGAGCTGTTTTTT
CDR3aa: CASSSDGTRGTGELFF

j_gene: TRBJ1-2
abundance: -
d_gene: -
v_gene: TRBV9
CDR3nt: TGTGCCAGCAGCGTAGGTCGAGACAGGATGGTCTATGGCTACACCTTC
CDR3aa: CASSVGRDRMVYGYTF

j_gene: TRBJ2-2
abundance: -
d_gene: -
v_gene: TRBV12-5
CDR3nt: TGTGCTAGTGGTTTGGGCCAGAACACCGGGGAGCTGTTTTTT
CDR3aa: CASGLGQNTGELFF

j_gene: TRBJ1-1
abundance: -
d_gene: -
v_gene: TRBV11-1
CDR3nt: TGTGCCAGCAGCTTACTAATGAACACTGAAGCTTTCTTT
CDR3aa: CASSLLMNTEAFF

j_gene: TRBJ2-3
abundance: once
d_gene: -
v_gene: TRBV7-2
CDR3nt: TGTGCCAGCAGCTCTCGGCCGCAGCCAGATACGCAGTATTTT
CDR3aa: CASSSRPQPDTQYF